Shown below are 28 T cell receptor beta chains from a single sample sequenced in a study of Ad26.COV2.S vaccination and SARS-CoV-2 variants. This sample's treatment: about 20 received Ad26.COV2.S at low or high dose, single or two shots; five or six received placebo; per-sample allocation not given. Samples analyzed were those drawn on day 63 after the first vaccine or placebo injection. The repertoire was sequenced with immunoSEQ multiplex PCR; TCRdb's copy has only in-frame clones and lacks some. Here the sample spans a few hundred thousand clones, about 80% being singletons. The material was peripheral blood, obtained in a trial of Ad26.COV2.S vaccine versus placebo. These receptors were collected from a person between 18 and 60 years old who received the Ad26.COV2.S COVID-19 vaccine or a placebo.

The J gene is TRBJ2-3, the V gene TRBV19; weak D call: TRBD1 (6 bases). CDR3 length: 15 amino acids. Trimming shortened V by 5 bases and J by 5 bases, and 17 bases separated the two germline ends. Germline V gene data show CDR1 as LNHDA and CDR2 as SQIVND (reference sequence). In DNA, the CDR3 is TGTGCCAGTAGTTTAAAGCAAGGGGGTCGAGATACGCAGTATTTT. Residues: CASSLKQGGRDTQYF.

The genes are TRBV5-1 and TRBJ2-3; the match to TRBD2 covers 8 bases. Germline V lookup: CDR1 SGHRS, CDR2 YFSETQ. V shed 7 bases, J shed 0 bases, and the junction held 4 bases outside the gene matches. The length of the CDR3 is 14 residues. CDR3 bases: TGCGCCAGCCGGGGGGGAGGCAGCACAGATACGCAGTATTTT. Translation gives CASRGGGSTDTQYF. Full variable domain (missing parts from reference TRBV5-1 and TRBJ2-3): KAGVTQTPRYLIKTRGQQVTLSCSPISGHRSVSWYQQTPGQGLQFLFEYFSETQRNKGNFPGRFSGRQFSNSRSEMNVSTLELGDSALYLCASRGGGSTDTQYFGPGTRLTVL.

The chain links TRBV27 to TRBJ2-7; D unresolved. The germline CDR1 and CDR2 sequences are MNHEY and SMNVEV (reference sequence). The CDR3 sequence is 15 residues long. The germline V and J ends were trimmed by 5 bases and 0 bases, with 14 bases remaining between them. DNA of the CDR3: TGTGCCAGCAGTCCGTTCGGTCCGAGCTCCTACGAGCAGTACTTC. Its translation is CASSPFGPSSYEQYF.

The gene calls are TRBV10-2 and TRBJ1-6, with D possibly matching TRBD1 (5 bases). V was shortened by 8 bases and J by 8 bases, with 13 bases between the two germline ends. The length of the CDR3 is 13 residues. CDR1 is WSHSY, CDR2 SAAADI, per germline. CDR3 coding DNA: TGCGCCAGCCACTATGGGGCTCATTCACCCCTCCACTTT. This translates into CASHYGAHSPLHF.

The CDR3: CATSRGQGAYGYTF. The DNA for the CDR3 is TGTGCCACCAGCAGAGGACAGGGAGCGTATGGCTACACCTTC. The J gene is TRBJ1-2, the V gene TRBV15; 7 nucleotides match TRBD1. V was clipped by 1 base and J by 5 bases; unmatched bases: 4. The germline V gene encodes CDR1 LNHNV and CDR2 YYDKDF (reference sequence). The CDR3 loop spans 14 amino acids. The variable domain in full, with the rest retrieved from reference TRBV15 and TRBJ1-2, is DAMVIQNPRYQVTQFGKPVTLSCSQTLNHNVMYWYQQKSSQAPKLLFHYYDKDFNNEADTPDNFQSRRPNTSFCFLDIRSPGLGDTAMYLCATSRGQGAYGYTFGSGTRLTVV.

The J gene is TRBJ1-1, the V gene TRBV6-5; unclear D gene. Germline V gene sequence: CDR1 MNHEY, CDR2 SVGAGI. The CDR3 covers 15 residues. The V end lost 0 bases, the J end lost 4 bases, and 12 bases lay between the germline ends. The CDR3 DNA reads TGTGCCAGCAGTTACTCGCCAGATCTCCTCACTGAAGCTTTCTTT. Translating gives CASSYSPDLLTEAFF.

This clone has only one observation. Written as DNA, the CDR3 is TGTGCCAGCACCGGGGGGACTGAAGCTTTCTTT. Encoded protein: CASTGGTEAFF. The chain has TRBV13 and TRBJ1-1; the D gene is possibly TRBD1 (5 bases). The germline V and J ends were trimmed by 7 bases and 5 bases, with 8 bases remaining between them. Germline CDR1 reads PRHDT; CDR2 reads FYEKMQ (reference sequence). This CDR3 spans 11 amino acids.

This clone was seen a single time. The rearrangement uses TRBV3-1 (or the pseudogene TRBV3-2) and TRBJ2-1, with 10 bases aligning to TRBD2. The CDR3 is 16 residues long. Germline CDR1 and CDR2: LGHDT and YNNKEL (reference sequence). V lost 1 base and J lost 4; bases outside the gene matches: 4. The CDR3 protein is CASSQVSLAGYNEQFF. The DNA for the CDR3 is TGTGCCAGCAGCCAAGTATCACTAGCGGGGTACAATGAGCAGTTCTTC.

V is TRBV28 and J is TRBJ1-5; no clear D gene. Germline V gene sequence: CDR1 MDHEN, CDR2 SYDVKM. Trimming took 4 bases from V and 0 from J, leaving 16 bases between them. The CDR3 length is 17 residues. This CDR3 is CASSSLIEGFSNQPQHF. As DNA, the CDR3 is TGTGCCAGCAGTTCCCTGATAGAGGGCTTTAGCAATCAGCCCCAGCATTTT.

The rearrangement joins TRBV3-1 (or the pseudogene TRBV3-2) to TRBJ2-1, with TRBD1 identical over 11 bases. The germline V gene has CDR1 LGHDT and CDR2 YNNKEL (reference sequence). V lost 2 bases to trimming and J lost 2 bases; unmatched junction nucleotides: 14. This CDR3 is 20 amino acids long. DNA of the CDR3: TGTGCCAGCAGCCAACTTTTTGGGTGGACAGGGGGCGTCCCCTACAATGAGCAGTTCTTC. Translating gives CASSQLFGWTGGVPYNEQFF.

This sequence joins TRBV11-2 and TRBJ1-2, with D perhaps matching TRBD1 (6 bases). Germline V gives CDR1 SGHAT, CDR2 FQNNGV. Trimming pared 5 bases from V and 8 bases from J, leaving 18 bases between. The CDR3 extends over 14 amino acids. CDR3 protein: CASSPDRTSGGYTF. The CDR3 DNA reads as TGTGCCAGCAGCCCAGACAGGACCTCAGGCGGCTACACCTTC.

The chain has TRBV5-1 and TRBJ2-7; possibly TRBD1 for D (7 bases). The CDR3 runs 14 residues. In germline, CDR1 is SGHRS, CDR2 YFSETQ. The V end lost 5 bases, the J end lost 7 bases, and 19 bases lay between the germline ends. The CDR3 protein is CASRPGQAEGEQYF. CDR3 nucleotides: TGCGCCAGCAGACCCGGACAGGCGGAGGGAGAGCAGTACTTC.

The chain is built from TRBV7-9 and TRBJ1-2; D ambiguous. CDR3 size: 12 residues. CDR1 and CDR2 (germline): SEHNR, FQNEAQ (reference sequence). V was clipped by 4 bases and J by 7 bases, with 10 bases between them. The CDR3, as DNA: TGTGCCAGCAGCTCCCCCGCATCTGGCTACACCTTC. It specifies CASSSPASGYTF.

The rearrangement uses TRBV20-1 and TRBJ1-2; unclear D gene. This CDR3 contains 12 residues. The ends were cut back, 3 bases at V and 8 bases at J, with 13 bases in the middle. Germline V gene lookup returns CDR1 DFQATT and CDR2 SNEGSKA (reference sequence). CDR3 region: CSASRLRYGYTF. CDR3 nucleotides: TGCAGTGCTAGTCGTCTTCGTTACGGCTACACCTTC.

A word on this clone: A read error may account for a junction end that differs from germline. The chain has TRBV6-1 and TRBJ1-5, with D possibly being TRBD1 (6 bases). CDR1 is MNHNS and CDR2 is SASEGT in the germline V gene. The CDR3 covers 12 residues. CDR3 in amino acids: CASREGGQPQHF. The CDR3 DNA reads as TGTGCCAGCAGAGAAGGGGGGCAGCCCCAGCATTTT.

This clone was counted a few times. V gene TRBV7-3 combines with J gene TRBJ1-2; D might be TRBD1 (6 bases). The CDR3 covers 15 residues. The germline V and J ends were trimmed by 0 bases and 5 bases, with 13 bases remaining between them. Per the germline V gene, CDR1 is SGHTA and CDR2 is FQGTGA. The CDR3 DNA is TGTGCCAGCAGCTTAACCCCGGGGGCTGGGTATGGCTACACCTTC. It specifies CASSLTPGAGYGYTF.

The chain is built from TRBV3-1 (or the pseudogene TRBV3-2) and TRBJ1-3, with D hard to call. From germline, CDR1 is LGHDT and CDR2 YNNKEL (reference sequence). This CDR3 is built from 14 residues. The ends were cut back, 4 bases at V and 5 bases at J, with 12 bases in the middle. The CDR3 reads CASSLRTGRNTIYF. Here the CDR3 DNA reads TGTGCCAGCAGCCTTCGGACCGGTCGAAACACCATATATTTT.

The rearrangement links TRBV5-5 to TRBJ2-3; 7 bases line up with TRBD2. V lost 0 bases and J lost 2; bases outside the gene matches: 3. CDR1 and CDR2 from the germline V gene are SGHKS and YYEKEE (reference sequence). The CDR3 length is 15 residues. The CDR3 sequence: CASSLGGRITDTQYF. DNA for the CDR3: TGTGCCAGCAGCTTGGGCGGGAGAATCACAGATACGCAGTATTTT. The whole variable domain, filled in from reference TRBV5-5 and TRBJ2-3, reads DAGVTQSPTHLIKTRGQQVTLRCSPISGHKSVSWYQQVLGQGPQFIFQYYEKEERGRGNFPDRFSARQFPNYSSELNVNALLLGDSALYLCASSLGGRITDTQYFGPGTRLTVL.

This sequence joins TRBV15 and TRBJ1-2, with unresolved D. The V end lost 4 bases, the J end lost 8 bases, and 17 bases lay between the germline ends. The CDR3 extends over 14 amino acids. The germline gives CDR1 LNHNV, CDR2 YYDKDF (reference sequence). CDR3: CATSISNIARGYTF. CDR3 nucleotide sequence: TGTGCCACCAGCATCAGTAACATCGCACGCGGCTACACCTTC.

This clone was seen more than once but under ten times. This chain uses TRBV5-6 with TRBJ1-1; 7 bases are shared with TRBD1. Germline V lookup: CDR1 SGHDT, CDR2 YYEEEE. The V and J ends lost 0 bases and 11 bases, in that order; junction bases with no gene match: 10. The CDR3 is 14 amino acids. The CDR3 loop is CASSLVFQAQGAFF. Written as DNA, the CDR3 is TGTGCCAGCAGCTTGGTTTTTCAGGCACAGGGGGCTTTCTTT.

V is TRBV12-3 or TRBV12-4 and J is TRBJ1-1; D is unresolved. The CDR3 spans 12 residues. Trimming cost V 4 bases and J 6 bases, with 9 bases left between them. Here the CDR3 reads CASSYGGAEAFF. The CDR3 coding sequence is TGTGCCAGCAGTTATGGTGGGGCTGAAGCTTTCTTT.

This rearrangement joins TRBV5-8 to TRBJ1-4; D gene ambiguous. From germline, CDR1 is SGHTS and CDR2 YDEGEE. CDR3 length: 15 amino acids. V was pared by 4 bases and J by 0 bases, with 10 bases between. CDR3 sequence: CASSTRLSTNEKLFF. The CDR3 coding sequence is TGTGCCAGCAGCACCCGACTTTCAACTAATGAAAAACTGTTTTTT.

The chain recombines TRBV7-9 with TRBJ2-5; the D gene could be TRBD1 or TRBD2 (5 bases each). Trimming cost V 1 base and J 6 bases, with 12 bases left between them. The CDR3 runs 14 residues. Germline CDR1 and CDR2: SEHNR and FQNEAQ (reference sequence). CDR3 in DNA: TGTGCCAGCAGCTTAGATTGGGGGATACAGACCCAGTACTTC. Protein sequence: CASSLDWGIQTQYF.

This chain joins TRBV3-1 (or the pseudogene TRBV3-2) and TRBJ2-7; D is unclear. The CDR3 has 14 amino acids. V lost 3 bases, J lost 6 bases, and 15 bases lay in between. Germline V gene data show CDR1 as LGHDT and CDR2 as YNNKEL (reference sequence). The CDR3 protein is CASSHGRKVGEQYF. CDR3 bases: TGTGCCAGCAGCCACGGACGGAAGGTAGGCGAGCAGTACTTC.

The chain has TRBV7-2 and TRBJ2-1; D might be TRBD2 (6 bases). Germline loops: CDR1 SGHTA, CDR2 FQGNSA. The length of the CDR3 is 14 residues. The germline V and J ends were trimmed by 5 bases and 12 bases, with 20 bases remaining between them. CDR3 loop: CASSPSWGDYGQFF. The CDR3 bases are TGTGCCAGCAGCCCCTCCTGGGGGGATTATGGGCAGTTCTTC.

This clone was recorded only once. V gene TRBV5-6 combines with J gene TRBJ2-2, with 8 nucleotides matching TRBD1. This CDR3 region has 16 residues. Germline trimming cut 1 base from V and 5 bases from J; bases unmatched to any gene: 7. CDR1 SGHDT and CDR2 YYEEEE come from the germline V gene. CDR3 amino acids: CASSLRDRGFTGELFF. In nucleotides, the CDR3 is TGTGCCAGCAGCTTGCGAGACAGGGGTTTTACCGGGGAGCTGTTTTTT.

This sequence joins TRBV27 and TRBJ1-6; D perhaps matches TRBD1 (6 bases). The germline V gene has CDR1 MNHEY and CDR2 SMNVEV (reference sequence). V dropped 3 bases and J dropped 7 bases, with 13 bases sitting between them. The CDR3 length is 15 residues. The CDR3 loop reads CASSFKGGWNSPLHF. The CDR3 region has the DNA TGTGCCAGCAGTTTTAAAGGGGGTTGGAATTCACCCCTCCACTTT.

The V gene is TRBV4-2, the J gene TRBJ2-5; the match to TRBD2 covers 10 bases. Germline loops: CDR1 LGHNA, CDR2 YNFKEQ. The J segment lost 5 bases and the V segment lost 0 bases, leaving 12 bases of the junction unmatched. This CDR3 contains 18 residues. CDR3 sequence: CASSQDPIRLAGVETQYF. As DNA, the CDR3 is TGTGCCAGCAGCCAAGATCCGATAAGGCTAGCGGGAGTTGAGACCCAGTACTTC.